These T cell receptor beta chains were read from a single sample in a study of beta chain features in type 1 diabetes. Assay used: immunoSEQ multiplex PCR; TCRdb lists only in-frame clones, some missing. The sample consists of some 40,000 clones, 49% of them appearing once. The source material was central memory CD4+ T cells from blood. These receptors originate from a woman between 18 and 29 years old in good health. Each CDR3 is given with its conserved first and last residue. A D gene is named only where the DNA matches it firmly. The listing skips clone size in some rows; elsewhere it reads once, few, many or a size class.

abundance,v_gene,d_gene,CDR3aa
few,TRBV4-1,-,CASSQGARTDTQYF
-,TRBV30,TRBD2,CAWSAPGLVDIGELFF
few,TRBV5-6,-,CASSSPVGLVAPYNEQFF
few,TRBV7-2,TRBD2,CASSLAWTSSNEQFF
-,TRBV5-6,-,CASSLRWGENQPQHF
-,TRBV2,-,CASSGGPGANVLTF
few,TRBV7-9,TRBD1,CATLHRDRGPGNTEAFF
few,TRBV6-6,-,CASSVSVLGNTEAFF
few,TRBV6-1,TRBD1,CASSLPGTDSGTQYF
-,TRBV6-1,-,CASRRTESSYEQYF
-,TRBV5-8,TRBD2,CASSLDLAGGSDEQFF
-,TRBV6-1,TRBD2,CASSEWIAGRETQYF
-,TRBV9,-,CASSVNSRSVYEQYF
few,TRBV2,TRBD1,CASSEVGQDFRTQYF
once,TRBV28,-,CASSPPAAQETQYF
-,TRBV7-8,-,CASSLGWGPYEQYF
-,TRBV10-3,-,CAIRDPGSTGYEQYF
few,TRBV29-1,TRBD1,CSVGQSINQPQHF
-,TRBV5-6,TRBD2,CASSLELAGTDTQYF
-,TRBV5-1,-,CASSLAGGYSYEQYF
few,TRBV18,TRBD2,CASSPPNSGSSYNEQFF
few,TRBV18,TRBD1,CASSPRQGGGNTIYF
few,TRBV19,TRBD1,CASSIDSGTGYSYEQYF
-,TRBV9,-,CASSVGEQDRQYEQYF
-,TRBV6-5,TRBD1,CASSKAGTGVAEAFF
-,TRBV2,TRBD1,CASGGTGGLSNQPQHF
once,TRBV19,-,CASSKWSGEKLFF
few,TRBV7-2,TRBD2,CASSTSGRWNEQFF
-,TRBV30,-,CAWDSGDTDTQYF
-,TRBV27,-,CASSSLPHEQYF
once,TRBV6-1,TRBD1,CASSRQGRETQYF
few,TRBV7-8,-,CASSYTPQEGGELFF
-,TRBV2,TRBD2,CASIAGGPSETQYF
-,TRBV7-2,-,CASSLAPSTDTQYF
-,TRBV7-2,TRBD1,CASSVGQGAQEAFF
-,TRBV19,-,CASRIGTNYGYTF
-,TRBV7-9,TRBD1,CASSLGATGMNTEAFF
few,TRBV6-5,-,CASSYGGPGEQYF
few,TRBV6-6,TRBD2,CASRIAGVEFF
-,TRBV7-2,TRBD1,CASSRDRGYGYTF
-,TRBV7-8,-,CASSLEAGAGVQFF
-,TRBV5-1,-,CASSTTGVRYEQYF
-,TRBV27,-,CASSRIGGPLNEQFF
few,TRBV29-1,TRBD2,CGSTSGRGDTQYF
few,TRBV23-1,TRBD1,CASSRGTGGWRPQHF
-,TRBV25-1,-,CASSEYEGVGTEAFF
few,TRBV10-3,TRBD1,CAISASLGTGLTTGELFF
-,TRBV5-1,-,CASERGTEYGYTF
-,TRBV30,-,CAWSVQVEQYF
few,TRBV29-1,-,CSVEVGGNQPQHF
few,TRBV6-1,-,CASSVQQDLYEQYF
-,TRBV19,TRBD1,CASSRVGRTGQSSGANVLTF
few,TRBV2,-,CASHTRGSATEAFF
-,TRBV4-1,-,CASSDSPPGLPGGYTF
-,TRBV25-1,TRBD2,CASRSGLAGVEQFF
-,TRBV29-1,TRBD2,CRTLAGFVDEQYF
-,TRBV18,-,CASSPQGRTVGYSNQPQHF